One sample yielded the 18 T cell receptor beta chains listed below, sequenced in a study of cytomegalovirus exposure and HLA in healthy donors. Use of 60 Vbeta and 13 Jbeta primers characterized the PCR. This table comes from immunoSEQ multiplex PCR, and its TCRdb copy is limited to in-frame clones, with some not included. The sample holds 90,000 to 130,000 clones, roughly 80% seen once. Input material: PBMCs. These receptors all come from a man aged 25-45 years in good health and CMV-seropositive.

The chain carries TRBV6-5 and TRBJ1-2, with D hard to call. The CDR3 is 15 amino acids. Deletions cut 5 bases from V and 4 bases from J, with 17 bases between. Germline values: CDR1 MNHEY, CDR2 SVGAGI. This chain's CDR3 is CASSRSKGALYGYTF. CDR3 in DNA: TGTGCCAGCAGTCGCTCGAAGGGAGCTCTCTATGGCTACACCTTC.

This clone came up a few times. CDR3 region: CATSRDPGLSGNGYTF. The CDR3 DNA reads TGTGCCACCAGCAGAGATCCGGGTCTTTCAGGGAATGGCTACACCTTC. The V gene is TRBV15, the J gene TRBJ1-2; tentatively, D is TRBD1 (5 bases). This CDR3 is 16 amino acids long. Germline values: CDR1 LNHNV, CDR2 YYDKDF (reference sequence). The V gene lost 0 bases and the J gene lost 6 bases, with 17 bases spanning the gap.

The chain combines TRBV28 with TRBJ1-1; maybe TRBD1 (6 bases). V shed 5 bases and J shed 0 bases, with 22 bases lying between them. Germline loops: CDR1 MDHEN, CDR2 SYDVKM. The CDR3 is made up of 18 amino acids. CDR3 DNA sequence: TGTGCCAGCAGTGACCCGACAGGAGAATATTACTTGAACACTGAAGCTTTCTTT. Translating gives CASSDPTGEYYLNTEAFF. Together with reference TRBV28 and TRBJ1-1, the CDR3 gives the full variable domain: DVKVTQSSRYLVKRTGEKVFLECVQDMDHENMFWYRQDPGLGLRLIYFSYDVKMKEKGDIPEGYSVSREKKERFSLILESASTNQTSMYLCASSDPTGEYYLNTEAFFGQGTRLTVV.

CDR3 sequence (DNA): TGTGCCAACAGGGGCTACGTGGGCGAAAAACTGTTTTTT. Translation: CANRGYVGEKLFF. This chain uses TRBV2 with TRBJ1-4; 7 bases fit TRBD1. This CDR3 comprises 13 residues. V dropped 10 bases and J dropped 8; count of bases not matched to a gene: 10. Germline V gives CDR1 SNHLY, CDR2 FYNNEI.

V gene TRBV7-2 combines with J gene TRBJ2-7; D gene uncertain. The germline gives CDR1 SGHTA, CDR2 FQGNSA. Deletions cut 1 base from V and 3 bases from J, with 7 bases between. The CDR3 is 13 residues long. CDR3 sequence reads: CASSLGVNYEQYF. The DNA of the CDR3 is TGTGCCAGCAGCTTAGGTGTCAACTACGAGCAGTACTTC.

In DNA form, the CDR3 reads TGCGCCAGCAGCCCGGGCGACAGGAACCGCATGAACACTGAAGCTTTCTTT. Translation: CASSPGDRNRMNTEAFF. The chain recombines TRBV5-1 with TRBJ1-1, with a weak D call TRBD1 (6 bases). The CDR3 contains 17 residues. Germline CDR1 and CDR2: SGHRS and YFSETQ. V shed 4 bases and J shed 0 bases, with 19 bases lying between them.

V is TRBV5-4 and J is TRBJ2-3; weak D call: TRBD2 (5 bases). V dropped 0 bases and J dropped 4 bases, with 9 bases sitting between them. The CDR3 has 14 residues. Germline lookup yields CDR1 SGHNT and CDR2 YYREEE (reference sequence). The CDR3 protein is CASSLELVADTQYF. CDR3 DNA sequence: TGTGCCAGCAGCTTGGAACTAGTCGCAGATACGCAGTATTTT.

The chain recombines TRBV6-1 with TRBJ1-5; D unclear. With 7 bases removed from V and 6 bases from J, the gap between germline ends came to 13 bases. The CDR3 is made up of 13 amino acids. The germline V gene has CDR1 MNHNS and CDR2 SASEGT. This CDR3 is CASTPLRSQPQHF. In DNA, the CDR3 is TGTGCCAGCACCCCCCTAAGGAGTCAGCCCCAGCATTTT.

The rearrangement links TRBV7-6 to TRBJ1-2; D might be TRBD1 (6 bases). The CDR3 totals 15 residues. V was clipped by 5 bases and J by 4 bases, with 17 bases between them. Germline CDR1 SGHVS, CDR2 FNYEAQ. The CDR3 DNA follows: TGTGCCAGCAGCCCCACTGGGGCGGACAGCTATGGCTACACCTTC. This translates into CASSPTGADSYGYTF.

The chain employs TRBV6-1 and TRBJ2-1, with D unclear. The length of the CDR3 is 16 residues. V was pared by 1 base and J by 6 bases, with 16 bases between. From germline, CDR1 is MNHNS and CDR2 SASEGT. The CDR3 protein is CASSEGGIFRRNEQFF. CDR3 DNA sequence: TGTGCCAGCAGTGAAGGAGGTATATTTCGTCGCAATGAGCAGTTCTTC.

The chain joins TRBV7-8 to TRBJ2-3; TRBD2 aligns across 7 bases. Trimming removed 5 bases from V and 6 bases from J; junction bases left unmatched: 11. The CDR3 length is 15 residues. Germline lookup yields CDR1 SGHVS and CDR2 FQNEAQ. CDR3 bases: TGTGCCAGCAGCGGGGTGGTGGGGGGGTCGGATACGCAGTATTTT. This sequence encodes CASSGVVGGSDTQYF.

The genes are TRBV5-4 and TRBJ1-1, with 9 bases lining up with TRBD1. The CDR3 spans 13 residues. Per germline, CDR1 SGHNT and CDR2 YYREEE (reference sequence). The ends lost 2 bases at V and 6 bases at J; junction bases unmatched: 2. The chain's CDR3 is CASSFGDRAEAFF. CDR3 nucleotide sequence: TGTGCCAGCAGCTTTGGGGACAGGGCTGAAGCTTTCTTT.

J is TRBJ2-7 and V is TRBV19; D remains unclear. Germline assignment: CDR1 LNHDA and CDR2 SQIVND (reference sequence). The V gene lost 2 bases and the J gene lost 2 bases, with 13 bases spanning the gap. The CDR3 sequence is 15 residues long. The DNA for the CDR3 is TGTGCCAGTAGTATATTACACAACAACCCCTACGAGCAGTACTTC. Protein product: CASSILHNNPYEQYF.

The genes are TRBV11-3 and TRBJ2-5, with 14 bases fitting TRBD2. The CDR3 spans 17 residues. Germline V lookup: CDR1 SGHNT, CDR2 YENEEA. Germline trimming cut 4 bases from V and 3 bases from J; bases unmatched to any gene: 7. The CDR3 reads CASSSNTGLAGEETQYF. The CDR3 coding sequence is TGTGCCAGCAGCTCAAACACGGGACTAGCGGGAGAAGAGACCCAGTACTTC.

The chain combines TRBV6-5 with TRBJ1-4, with a tentative D call TRBD1 (6 bases). CDR1 is MNHEY, CDR2 SVGAGI, per germline. The CDR3 is made up of 13 amino acids. The germline V and J ends were trimmed by 6 bases and 4 bases, with 9 bases remaining between them. CDR3 loop: CASRDRDNEKLFF. The CDR3 coding sequence is TGTGCCAGCAGGGACAGAGATAATGAAAAACTGTTTTTT.

The rearrangement joins TRBV7-8 to TRBJ2-1, with TRBD2 matching 7 bases. V lost 5 bases, J lost 5 bases, and 3 bases stayed unmatched. CDR1 is SGHVS and CDR2 is FQNEAQ in the germline V gene. The CDR3 runs 13 residues. The CDR3 nucleotides read TGTGCCAGCAGCATAACTAGCGACAATGAGCAGTTCTTC. This codes for CASSITSDNEQFF.

The chain has TRBV2 and TRBJ1-3; D call uncertain. The V end lost 5 bases, the J end lost 0 bases, and 5 bases lay between the germline ends. Germline values: CDR1 SNHLY, CDR2 FYNNEI. The CDR3 has 13 amino acids. Written as DNA, the CDR3 is TGTGCCAGCAGTACAGTCTCTGGAAACACCATATATTTT. This translates into CASSTVSGNTIYF.

The rearrangement joins TRBV5-1 to TRBJ2-1, with TRBD1 as a possible D gene (6 bases). Germline CDR1 is SGHRS and CDR2 is YFSETQ. V dropped 4 bases and J dropped 6 bases, with 26 bases sitting between them. The CDR3 is 18 residues long. The CDR3 here is CASSHGSGQKGIINEQFF. In DNA, the CDR3 is TGCGCCAGCAGCCACGGTTCCGGACAGAAGGGGATAATCAATGAGCAGTTCTTC.